This T cell receptor beta chain was obtained from a study of CD8 T cells in ankylosing spondylitis (dated by TCRdb to about 2017). Study-level background: The study profiled T cell receptor beta repertoires in healthy donors and ankylosing spondylitis patients to find disease-linked TCR variants. The full study cohort comprised around 25 ankylosing spondylitis patients and some 100 healthy donors. Peripheral blood samples were taken, and synovial fluid was additionally collected from ankylosing spondylitis patients.

General study outcomes and caveats: Significant enrichment of the disease-linked clones was reported in matched synovial fluid samples from ankylosing spondylitis patients. The disease-linked clones showed a CD8+ phenotype and occurred at relatively low frequencies in peripheral blood. Some motif variants were previously reported in synovial fluid and blood of reactive arthritis patients, suggesting common disease-initiation mechanisms. Blood from ankylosing spondylitis patients appeared to be characterized by a TCR beta motif made up of seven or eight highly homologous amino acid variants.

The run used an Illumina HiSeq 2500. Quantitative 5'-RACE with molecular barcodes was the method used to prepare the TCR beta libraries. On the study's bioinformatics: A new computational method, built on a probabilistic model of VDJ rearrangement, was used to identify disease-linked TCR variants. The public sequencing data were trimmed at Q25 with fastp and processed into clonotypes with MiXCR by TCRdb, which kept only in-frame beta chains. Every CDR3 protein is listed once, alongside the most common genes and DNA of its rows. TCRdb, not the original authors, processed these V and J calls. This sample comprises fewer than 550,000 distinct CDR3 sequences, approximately 5% of them detected only once. The ten largest clonotypes hold 3.5% of the sample. Reading the germline V gene (reference sequence) gives CDR1 SGHKS and CDR2 YYEKEE. Germline trimming: 0 bases from V, 0 bases from J; junction bases outside gene matches: 8. The CDR3 runs 18 residues from the cysteine to the phenylalanine. Only CDR3 DNA is held: 54 bases, read in frame from base 1.

This clonotype was seen repeatedly, ten times or more. Its antigen remains unidentified. No much larger clone exists at a distance of one base, and base qualities are not known. Sequencing input: blood, either unsorted or a sorted T cell fraction (not recorded which). The chain employs TRBV5-5 and TRBJ2-1; 8 bases in the middle match TRBD1. This TCR came from a male donor with ankylosing spondylitis. CDR3 loop: CASSLARGLFASYNEQFF. The nucleotides read TGTGCCAGCAGCTTGGCCAGGGGGCTCTTCGCCTCCTACAATGAGCAGTTCTTC.